Below, 29 T cell receptor beta chains from the same sample are listed, as sequenced in a study of memory CD8 T cells in hepatitis C reinfection. Time point here: late/post reinfection, 12 to 24 weeks after detection. No in vitro expansion preceded TCR sequencing of the sorted cells. Measured with immunoSEQ multiplex PCR; TCRdb has only the in-frame clones, and not every one. There are about 46,000 clones in the sample; 89% occur only once, and 0.72% lies in the top ten. The sample comprised naive CD8+ T cells sorted from blood. These receptors were obtained from a man between 18 and 29 years old with hepatitis C virus infection.

V usage is TRBV6-1 and J usage is TRBJ2-3, with D maybe TRBD1 (6 bases). Germline loops: CDR1 MNHNS, CDR2 SASEGT. The length of the CDR3 is 18 residues. V lost 2 bases, J lost 1 base, and 19 bases lay in between. The CDR3 sequence: CASSERDTLAFGTDTQYF. The CDR3, as DNA: TGTGCCAGCAGTGAACGGGACACCCTAGCCTTCGGCACAGATACGCAGTATTTT.

This chain connects TRBV5-5 to TRBJ2-5, with a possible D match to TRBD2 (6 bases). Germline values: CDR1 SGHKS, CDR2 YYEKEE (reference sequence). The CDR3 contains 17 residues. V was cut by 4 bases and J by 0 bases, with 19 bases left in between. The CDR3 loop reads CASSPRGGLSYQETQYF. For the CDR3, the DNA is TGTGCCAGCAGCCCTCGGGGAGGCCTCTCGTACCAAGAGACCCAGTACTTC. The variable domain in full, with the rest retrieved from reference TRBV5-5 and TRBJ2-5, is DAGVTQSPTHLIKTRGQQVTLRCSPISGHKSVSWYQQVLGQGPQFIFQYYEKEERGRGNFPDRFSARQFPNYSSELNVNALLLGDSALYLCASSPRGGLSYQETQYFGPGTRLLVL.

The V and J genes are TRBV11-2 and TRBJ2-7; TRBD2 aligns across 11 bases. Looked up from germline, CDR1 is SGHAT and CDR2 is FQNNGV. The CDR3 extends over 16 amino acids. J was trimmed by 2 bases and V by 1 base; bases with no gene match: 4. This CDR3 reads CASSLVLAGGAYEQYF. In DNA, the CDR3 is TGTGCCAGCAGCTTAGTGTTAGCGGGAGGGGCCTACGAGCAGTACTTC.

The V call is TRBV7-2, the J call TRBJ1-1; no definite D call. This CDR3 is 15 amino acids long. Deletions cut 5 bases from V and 6 bases from J, with 19 bases between. Germline loops: CDR1 SGHTA, CDR2 FQGNSA. The CDR3 spells CASSPDSSYVAEAFF. In DNA, the CDR3 is TGTGCCAGCAGCCCAGACTCAAGCTACGTAGCTGAAGCTTTCTTT.

This clone appeared once. This chain joins TRBV6-5 and TRBJ2-5; 9 bases are a match to TRBD1. CDR1 MNHEY and CDR2 SVGAGI come from the germline V gene. V was clipped by 6 bases and J by 4 bases; unmatched bases: 9. The CDR3 has 15 residues. Written as DNA, the CDR3 is TGTGCCAGCAGACCGGGACAGGGTTTCGGAGAGACCCAGTACTTC. This gives the protein CASRPGQGFGETQYF.

The gene calls are TRBV19 and TRBJ2-7, with D tentatively TRBD1 (7 bases). Looked up from germline, CDR1 is LNHDA and CDR2 is SQIVND (reference sequence). Trimming stripped 6 bases from V and 4 bases from J, with 16 bases between. CDR3 length: 14 amino acids. CDR3 DNA: TGTGCCAGTAGGCCCCAGACAGGGAGGTACGAGCAGTACTTC. It is translated as CASRPQTGRYEQYF.

The chain uses TRBV5-4 and TRBJ1-2; 7 positions agree with TRBD1. This CDR3 comprises 15 residues. Trimming cost V 4 bases and J 5 bases; bases outside gene matches: 11. Germline-derived CDR1 and CDR2 are SGHNT and YYREEE (reference sequence). CDR3 nucleotides: TGTGCCAGCAGCGGCCGGGACAGCGACCGTTATGGCTACACCTTC. Its protein is CASSGRDSDRYGYTF.

V usage is TRBV5-1 and J usage is TRBJ2-7; 15 bases align to TRBD2. This CDR3 is 22 amino acids long. Germline values: CDR1 SGHRS, CDR2 YFSETQ. With 3 bases clipped from V and 0 bases from J, the junction kept 19 bases outside the gene matches. The CDR3 loop is CASSSGLKGLAGGRHSSYEQYV. CDR3 coding DNA: TGCGCCAGCAGCTCCGGCCTAAAGGGACTAGCGGGGGGTCGACACAGCTCCTACGAGCAGTACGTC.

The chain joins TRBV7-6 to TRBJ2-3; 11 bases line up with TRBD2. Losses at the gene ends were 5 bases for V and 6 bases for J; bases not matched to a gene: 13. CDR3 length equals 17 residues. The germline V gene encodes CDR1 SGHVS and CDR2 FNYEAQ. CDR3 nucleotide sequence: TGTGCCAGCAGCCCGACCGTAGCGGGAGGGGGATGGGATACGCAGTATTTT. It is translated as CASSPTVAGGGWDTQYF. Together with reference TRBV7-6 and TRBJ2-3, the CDR3 gives the full variable domain: GAGVSQSPRYKVTKRGQDVALRCDPISGHVSLYWYRQALGQGPEFLTYFNYEAQQDKSGLPNDRFSAERPEGSISTLTIQRTEQRDSAMYRCASSPTVAGGGWDTQYFGPGTRLTVL.

This sequence joins TRBV19 and TRBJ2-1, with 13 bases identical to TRBD2. The CDR3 length is 17 residues. Germline V gene sequence: CDR1 LNHDA, CDR2 SQIVND (reference sequence). V gave up 5 bases and J gave up 0 bases; unmatched junction bases: 4. The CDR3 spells CASSATSGRNSYNEQFF. The CDR3 DNA follows: TGTGCCAGTAGTGCGACTAGCGGGAGGAACTCCTACAATGAGCAGTTCTTC. The complete variable domain, with remaining parts taken from reference TRBV19 and TRBJ2-1, reads DGGITQSPKYLFRKEGQNVTLSCEQNLNHDAMYWYRQDPGQGLRLIYYSQIVNDFQKGDIAEGYSVSREKKESFPLTVTSAQKNPTAFYLCASSATSGRNSYNEQFFGPGTRLTVL.

The chain recombines TRBV30 with TRBJ1-2; D may be TRBD1 (6 bases). V was shortened by 4 bases and J by 8 bases, with 14 bases between the two germline ends. Germline V gene sequence: CDR1 GTSNPN, CDR2 SVGIG (reference sequence). The CDR3 is 12 residues long. The CDR3 is CAWTPQGEGYTF. Here the CDR3 DNA reads TGTGCCTGGACTCCACAGGGAGAGGGCTACACCTTC.

The chain is built from TRBV6-1 and TRBJ2-6, with TRBD1 matching over 8 bases. This CDR3 contains 15 residues. J was trimmed by 2 bases and V by 6 bases; bases with no gene match: 3. Germline V gene data show CDR1 as MNHNS and CDR2 as SASEGT. The CDR3 bases are TGTGCCAGCAGATTGACAGGGGCTGGGGCCAACGTCCTGACTTTC. Translation gives CASRLTGAGANVLTF.

This rearrangement joins TRBV7-9 to TRBJ1-5, with D unresolved. Germline values: CDR1 SEHNR, CDR2 FQNEAQ (reference sequence). The V end was cut by 1 base, the J end by 6 bases, with 7 bases between. The CDR3 is 13 amino acids. The CDR3 loop is CASSLDAGQPQHF. The CDR3 DNA follows: TGTGCCAGCAGCTTAGATGCGGGTCAGCCCCAGCATTTT.

CDR3 sequence reads: CASSPQGNNQPQHF. The CDR3 bases are TGTGCCAGCAGTCCTCAGGGTAACAATCAGCCCCAGCATTTT. The J gene is TRBJ1-5, the V gene TRBV6-1; D is possibly TRBD1 (5 bases). The germline gives CDR1 MNHNS, CDR2 SASEGT. V was shortened by 5 bases and J by 3 bases, with 11 bases between the two germline ends. CDR3 size: 14 residues.

This chain joins TRBV28 and TRBJ1-4; 8 nucleotides line up with TRBD1. CDR1 MDHEN and CDR2 SYDVKM come from the germline V gene. The CDR3 spans 21 residues. V lost 2 bases, J lost 4 bases, and 21 bases stayed unmatched. CDR3 sequence reads: CASSLSLDRGGGRPGNEKLFF. CDR3 in DNA: TGTGCCAGCAGTTTAAGCCTCGACAGGGGAGGAGGAAGGCCGGGTAATGAAAAACTGTTTTTT.

The V and J genes are TRBV27 and TRBJ1-5; 12 bases align to TRBD1. The CDR3 length is 14 residues. Trimming removed 10 bases from V and 12 bases from J; junction bases left unmatched: 13. Germline V gives CDR1 MNHEY, CDR2 SMNVEV (reference sequence). The CDR3 DNA follows: TGTGCCAACCTAACCGGGACAGGGGGCTTAGACCAGCATTTT. Translated, it gives CANLTGTGGLDQHF.

This clone was seen a single time. The chain recombines TRBV2 with TRBJ2-5, with 8 bases identical to TRBD1. V trimming: 9 bases; J trimming: 2 bases; junction bases outside the gene matches: 8. The CDR3 totals 14 residues. Germline lookup yields CDR1 SNHLY and CDR2 FYNNEI. In nucleotides, the CDR3 is TGTGCCAGTGAGGACAGGGCTTCTCAAGAGACCCAGTACTTC. This sequence encodes CASEDRASQETQYF.

This chain connects TRBV28 to TRBJ1-6, with D possibly matching TRBD1 (5 bases). This CDR3 contains 15 residues. Germline V gene data show CDR1 as MDHEN and CDR2 as SYDVKM. The ends were cut back, 6 bases at V and 3 bases at J, with 12 bases in the middle. DNA of the CDR3: TGTGCCAGCAGCTCGGACGGACACTATAATTCACCCCTCCACTTT. The encoded protein is CASSSDGHYNSPLHF.

The V and J genes are TRBV27 and TRBJ1-1; no clear D. The CDR3 spans 14 residues. Germline V gene lookup returns CDR1 MNHEY and CDR2 SMNVEV (reference sequence). V lost 2 bases, J lost 5 bases, and 12 bases lay in between. The CDR3 loop is CASSLGPPGTEAFF. In nucleotides, the CDR3 is TGTGCCAGCAGTTTAGGGCCGCCGGGGACTGAAGCTTTCTTT.

The chain has TRBV6-5 and TRBJ2-5; D might be TRBD2 (7 bases). The better agreement between TRBJ2-7 and the DNA end casts doubt on the J call. CDR3 length: 15 amino acids. Germline loops: CDR1 MNHEY, CDR2 SVGAGI. This CDR3 is CASSYSEGGSYEQYF. The CDR3 DNA reads TGTGCCAGCAGTTACTCGGAGGGGGGGTCCTACGAGCAGTACTTC.

The chain employs TRBV19 and TRBJ2-1; TRBD1 agrees at 8 bases. Germline V CDR1 and CDR2: LNHDA, SQIVND (reference sequence). The CDR3 runs 19 residues. V gave up 0 bases and J gave up 13 bases; unmatched junction bases: 23. The CDR3 reads CASSIDLFSTGGQVSSQFF. As DNA, the CDR3 is TGTGCCAGTAGTATAGATCTTTTTAGCACAGGGGGACAAGTGTCTAGTCAGTTCTTC. Full variable domain (rest looked up from reference TRBV19 and TRBJ2-1): DGGITQSPKYLFRKEGQNVTLSCEQNLNHDAMYWYRQDPGQGLRLIYYSQIVNDFQKGDIAEGYSVSREKKESFPLTVTSAQKNPTAFYLCASSIDLFSTGGQVSSQFFGPGTRLTVL.

The chain couples TRBV4-2 to TRBJ2-1; tentatively, D is TRBD2 (6 bases). This CDR3 is built from 18 residues. CDR1 and CDR2 (germline): LGHNA, YNFKEQ. V gave up 0 bases and J gave up 0 bases, with 15 bases separating them. The CDR3 is CASSQEVGTLSSYNEQFF. In nucleotides, the CDR3 is TGTGCCAGCAGCCAAGAGGTAGGGACTCTAAGCTCCTACAATGAGCAGTTCTTC.

The chain has TRBV7-8 and TRBJ1-2, with 11 bases fitting TRBD1. This CDR3 contains 16 residues. Per the germline V gene, CDR1 is SGHVS and CDR2 is FQNEAQ. Trimming removed 3 bases from V and 7 bases from J; junction bases left unmatched: 10. The CDR3 is CASSLDRGRISVGYTF. The CDR3 nucleotides read TGTGCCAGCAGCTTGGACAGGGGGCGAATCTCGGTTGGCTACACCTTC.

This clone came up once. The chain recombines TRBV19 with TRBJ1-3; D gene ambiguous. The germline V and J ends were trimmed by 3 bases and 2 bases, with 11 bases remaining between them. This CDR3 has 15 amino acids. Germline CDR1 and CDR2: LNHDA and SQIVND (reference sequence). In DNA form, the CDR3 reads TGTGCCAGTAGTATGGCGGGGATAACTGGAAACACCATATATTTT. It yields the protein CASSMAGITGNTIYF.

J is TRBJ2-1 and V is TRBV7-8; 11 nucleotides agree with TRBD2. Losses at the gene ends were 4 bases for V and 4 bases for J; bases not matched to a gene: 3. CDR3 size: 15 residues. Germline lookup yields CDR1 SGHVS and CDR2 FQNEAQ. The CDR3: CASSWGLAEYNEQFF. CDR3 nucleotide sequence: TGTGCCAGCAGCTGGGGACTAGCGGAATACAATGAGCAGTTCTTC.

The gene calls are TRBV7-9 and TRBJ1-4, with D possibly TRBD1 on 5 matching bases. V lost 5 bases to trimming and J lost 0 bases, with 10 bases between them. The CDR3 runs to 15 residues. Germline V gene lookup returns CDR1 SEHNR and CDR2 FQNEAQ (reference sequence). The CDR3, as DNA: TGTGCCAGCAGCCCCAGGGTTGCAACTAATGAAAAACTGTTTTTT. Translation gives CASSPRVATNEKLFF.

The chain is built from TRBV7-6 and TRBJ2-3; TRBD1 might be the D (5 bases). The ends were cut back, 5 bases at V and 1 base at J, with 7 bases in the middle. The CDR3 sequence is 13 residues long. Germline CDR1 SGHVS, CDR2 FNYEAQ. CDR3 nucleotides: TGTGCCAGCAGCCAGACAGGCACAGATACGCAGTATTTT. Its translation is CASSQTGTDTQYF.

The rearrangement joins TRBV2 to TRBJ2-5; the match to TRBD1 covers 9 bases. V gave up 7 bases and J gave up 4 bases; unmatched junction bases: 10. From germline, CDR1 is SNHLY and CDR2 FYNNEI. The CDR3 spans 15 residues. CDR3 DNA sequence: TGTGCCAGCAAACCGGGACAGGGTAATGGAGAGACCCAGTACTTC. This codes for CASKPGQGNGETQYF. Full variable domain (rest looked up from reference TRBV2 and TRBJ2-5): EPEVTQTPSHQVTQMGQEVILRCVPISNHLYFYWYRQILGQKVEFLVSFYNNEISEKSEIFDDQFSVERPDGSNFTLKIRSTKLEDSAMYFCASKPGQGNGETQYFGPGTRLLVL.

V gene TRBV4-3 combines with J gene TRBJ2-5, with D tentatively TRBD2 (5 bases). Germline values: CDR1 LGHNA, CDR2 YSLEER. Trimming cost V 1 base and J 4 bases, with 10 bases left between them. This CDR3 has 14 amino acids. In DNA form, the CDR3 reads TGCGCCAGCAGCCAAGGGCTAGCCCCAGAGACCCAGTACTTC. It translates to CASSQGLAPETQYF.